This T cell receptor (beta chain) was identified in a study of beta chain features in type 1 diabetes. Study findings and constraints: A definitive answer on HLA type influencing TCRB rearrangement was not reached here. Across all four CD4+ subsets, people with type 1 diabetes showed modestly shorter TCRB CDR3s. Cells with high TCR expression could be over-represented by cDNA sequencing.

Sorting of CD4+ naive, central memory, regulatory and stem cell-like memory cells was performed via CD45RO/CCR7/CD25/CD127/CD95/CD27. This clone was counted a few times. Its antigen is undetermined. Other DNA sequences in the sample encode the same CDR3. Trimming cost V 5 bases and J 10 bases, with 9 bases left between them. The CDR3 sequence is 11 residues long. Germline-derived CDR1 and CDR2 are SGHNT and YENEEA. The isolated RNA, all of it, was reverse transcribed, so expressed TCRB transcripts were what got sequenced. Regulatory, naive and central memory T cell samples averaged approximately 3.8 million reads. TCRdb keeps only in-frame clones here, not all; method: immunoSEQ multiplex PCR. The table includes 680,000 or so clones, around 15% detected once.

This sequence originates from a man aged 18 to 30 with type 1 diabetes. J is TRBJ2-1 and V is TRBV11-3, with D perhaps matching TRBD2 (5 bases). The sequencing input was naive CD4+ T cells from blood. CDR3 loop: CASSLGGEQFF. The CDR3 nucleotides are TGTGCCAGCAGCCTAGGCGGGGAGCAGTTCTTC. Based on the CDR3 plus reference TRBV11-3 and TRBJ2-1, the full variable domain is EAGVVQSPRYKIIEKKQPVAFWCNPISGHNTLYWYLQNLGQGPELLIRYENEEAVDDSQLPKDRFSAERLKGVDSTLKIQPAELGDSAVYLCASSLGGEQFFGPGTRLTVL.